A selection of T cell receptor beta chains follows, all from one sample in a study of blood T cell repertoires in COVID-19. Sequencing used immunoSEQ multiplex PCR; TCRdb keeps in-frame clones, though not all of them. The table records some 99,000 clones, roughly 75% of them present only once. The sequenced material came from peripheral blood. These receptors were collected from a human donor in a cohort sampled during active or convalescent COVID-19. Both conserved end residues are part of each CDR3. A D gene is named only where the DNA matches it firmly. Clone size is given for some rows only: seen once, a few or many times, or a class if the clone is expanded.

NA	TRBV5-1	NA	TRBJ2-2	CASSLADGASNTGELFF	TGCGCCAGCAGCTTGGCCGATGGGGCCAGTAACACCGGGGAGCTGTTTTTT
NA	TRBV15	NA	TRBJ1-1	CATSPQGNTEAFF	TGTGCCACCAGCCCTCAGGGTAACACTGAAGCTTTCTTT
few	TRBV12-3/TRBV12-4	TRBD1	TRBJ2-7	CASDRGRGAEQYF	TGTGCCAGCGACAGGGGGCGCGGCGCCGAGCAGTACTTC
NA	TRBV28	TRBD1	TRBJ2-7	CASSPDRVYEQYF	TGTGCCAGCAGCCCCGACAGGGTCTACGAGCAGTACTTC
once	TRBV19	TRBD2	TRBJ2-5	CASRSSGEAETQYF	TGTGCCAGTAGATCTAGCGGGGAGGCAGAGACCCAGTACTTC
NA	TRBV6-2/TRBV6-3	TRBD2	TRBJ2-7	CASSPLAGTTYEQYF	TGTGCCAGCAGCCCACTAGCGGGGACGACCTACGAGCAGTACTTC
NA	TRBV7-2	TRBD1	TRBJ2-4	CASSSMGQGWNIQYF	TGTGCCAGCAGCTCGATGGGACAGGGCTGGAACATTCAGTACTTC
NA	TRBV4-2	NA	TRBJ1-5	CASSQRPEIASQPQHF	TGTGCCAGCAGCCAACGGCCGGAAATAGCGTCGCAGCCCCAGCATTTT
NA	TRBV19	TRBD2	TRBJ2-1	CASSIAGGAGEQFF	TGTGCCAGTAGTATAGCCGGGGGGGCGGGGGAGCAGTTCTTC
once	TRBV12-3/TRBV12-4	NA	TRBJ1-2	CASSFKGPGGYTF	TGTGCCAGCAGTTTTAAGGGGCCTGGTGGCTACACCTTC
NA	TRBV6-1	NA	TRBJ1-2	CASSSLQGLFGYTF	TGTGCCAGCAGTTCCCTGCAGGGGTTGTTTGGCTACACCTTC
NA	TRBV15	TRBD1	TRBJ1-2	CATSRDYTGTGDIYGYTF	TGTGCCACCAGCAGAGATTACACCGGGACAGGGGACATCTATGGCTACACCTTC
NA	TRBV6-2/TRBV6-3	TRBD1	TRBJ1-5	CASSDTLQGFGRQPQHF	TGTGCCAGCAGTGACACTCTACAGGGGTTCGGGAGACAGCCCCAGCATTTT
NA	TRBV2	NA	TRBJ1-1	CASRDFGPAEAFF	TGTGCCAGCAGGGACTTCGGTCCCGCTGAAGCTTTCTTT
NA	TRBV6-6	NA	TRBJ2-7	CASKQVDEQYF	TGTGCCAGCAAACAGGTCGACGAGCAGTACTTC
NA	TRBV3-1/TRBV3-2	NA	TRBJ2-5	CASSSRQMSWETQYF	TGTGCCAGCAGCTCTCGACAAATGAGTTGGGAGACCCAGTACTTC
NA	TRBV28	TRBD1	TRBJ1-6	CASSWDSTLHF	TGTGCCAGCAGTTGGGACAGTACTCTCCACTTT
NA	TRBV11-2	TRBD2	TRBJ2-2	CASSLKRDYPNTGELFF	TGTGCCAGCAGCCTCAAGCGGGACTACCCGAACACCGGGGAGCTGTTTTTT
once	TRBV7-2	TRBD2	TRBJ2-1	CASSLAYGRGYNEQFF	TGTGCCAGCAGCTTAGCGTACGGGAGGGGATACAATGAGCAGTTCTTC
NA	TRBV18	TRBD1	TRBJ2-3	CASSPRVDRVNPGTQYF	TGTGCCAGCTCACCAAGAGTGGACAGGGTCAACCCCGGTACGCAGTATTTT
NA	TRBV2	TRBD2	TRBJ2-5	CASMRRGGGSQETQYF	TGTGCCAGCATGAGGAGGGGCGGGGGGTCCCAAGAGACCCAGTACTTC
NA	TRBV4-3	TRBD1	TRBJ1-2	CASSQDNAGTVLFYTF	TGCGCCAGCAGCCAAGATAACGCCGGGACAGTTCTCTTCTACACCTTC
NA	TRBV4-3	TRBD1	TRBJ1-2	CASSQLKTGGIREVGYTF	TGCGCCAGCAGCCAATTAAAGACAGGGGGGATACGCGAGGTTGGCTACACCTTC
NA	TRBV6-2/TRBV6-3	TRBD2	TRBJ2-7	CASSRAGGRYEQYF	TGTGCCAGCAGCCGAGCGGGAGGGCGGTACGAGCAGTACTTC
NA	TRBV5-1	TRBD1	TRBJ2-6	CASSSGTGRSGANVLTF	TGCGCCAGCAGCTCCGGGACAGGGAGGTCTGGGGCCAACGTCCTGACTTTC
NA	TRBV3-1/TRBV3-2	NA	TRBJ2-6	CASSPTGWSSGANVLTF	TGTGCCAGCAGCCCCACCGGGTGGAGTTCCGGGGCCAACGTCCTGACTTTC
NA	TRBV5-6	NA	TRBJ2-2	CASSLGRAGTGELFF	TGTGCCAGCAGCTTAGGAAGGGCGGGAACCGGGGAGCTGTTTTTT
NA	TRBV7-2	NA	TRBJ1-5	CASSFDRDQPQHF	TGTGCCAGCAGCTTCGACAGAGATCAGCCCCAGCATTTT
NA	TRBV27	NA	TRBJ2-2	CASSIMRSPGGELFF	TGTGCCAGCAGCATAATGCGCTCCCCAGGCGGGGAGCTGTTTTTT
NA	TRBV2	TRBD1	TRBJ1-3	CASSEGQGGSGNTIYF	TGTGCCAGCAGTGAAGGGCAGGGGGGCTCTGGAAACACCATATATTTT
NA	TRBV11-3	NA	TRBJ2-5	CASSLGRGEETQYF	TGTGCCAGCAGCTTAGGCAGGGGGGAAGAGACCCAGTACTTC
NA	TRBV25-1	NA	TRBJ1-2	CASSDGGYGYTF	TGTGCCAGCAGTGACGGTGGCTATGGCTACACCTTC